This section outlines one T cell receptor beta chain sequence together with its context. After extraction with the RNeasy kit, about 0.5 to 1 ug of the RNA was reverse transcribed using random hexamers. The authors amplified TCR beta CDR3 across 54 Vbeta and 13 Jbeta using immunoSEQ multiplex PCR. TCRdb reprocessed the immunoSEQ multiplex PCR reads with MiXCR, giving one entry per CDR3 protein. The sample records some 400,000 distinct CDR3 sequences, more than 80% being singletons. This specimen belongs to a study of CD8 T cells in Susac syndrome. This CDR3 has 15 amino acids. The chain uses TRBV21-1 and TRBJ2-1. TRBV21-1 corresponds to a pseudogene. Sequencing used CD8+ T cells from PBMCs. The origin of this receptor is a human donor with multiple sclerosis. CDR3 nucleotide sequence: TGTGCCAGCAGCAGTTGGACGGTGAACTACAATGAGCAGTTCTTC. It is translated as CASSSWTVNYNEQFF.